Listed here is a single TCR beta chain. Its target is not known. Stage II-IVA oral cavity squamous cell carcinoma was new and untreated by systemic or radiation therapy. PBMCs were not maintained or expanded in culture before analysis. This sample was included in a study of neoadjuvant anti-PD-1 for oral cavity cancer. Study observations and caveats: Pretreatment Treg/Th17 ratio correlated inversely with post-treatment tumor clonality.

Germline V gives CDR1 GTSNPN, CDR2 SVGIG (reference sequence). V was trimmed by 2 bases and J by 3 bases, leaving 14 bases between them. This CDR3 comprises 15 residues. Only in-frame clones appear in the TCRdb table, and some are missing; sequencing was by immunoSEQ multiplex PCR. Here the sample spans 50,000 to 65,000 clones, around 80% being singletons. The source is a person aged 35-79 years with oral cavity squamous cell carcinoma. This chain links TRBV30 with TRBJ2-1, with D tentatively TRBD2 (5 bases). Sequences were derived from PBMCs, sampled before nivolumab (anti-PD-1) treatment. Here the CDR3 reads CAWSLRTGIYNEQFF. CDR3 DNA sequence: TGTGCCTGGAGTCTTCGGACTGGAATCTACAATGAGCAGTTCTTC.